What follows are 6 T cell receptor beta chains derived from one specimen sequenced in a study of identical twins. TCRdb recomputed calls from the 5' RACE reads with MiXCR, one row per CDR3 protein. The data hold some 570,000 distinct CDR3 sequences, with about a fifth observed a single time. These same records also appear under a second study, on yellow fever vaccine responses in identical twins.

The material sequenced was CD4+ T cells sorted from blood. The source is a young woman in good health.

A few counts support this clonotype. The chain links TRBV12-3 or TRBV12-4 to TRBJ1-1; D is possibly TRBD1 (6 bases). V gave up 1 base and J gave up 4 bases, with 16 bases separating them. The CDR3 loop spans 16 amino acids. This CDR3 is CASSLVKGGIATEAFF. Written as DNA, the CDR3 is TGTGCCAGCAGTTTAGTGAAGGGGGGAATCGCCACTGAAGCTTTCTTT.

This clonotype has more than one count but fewer than ten. The chain employs TRBV15 and TRBJ1-2, with D unresolved. Trimming left V 1 base short and J 8 bases short, with 14 bases between. The CDR3 spans 14 residues. Germline CDR1 and CDR2: LNHNV and YYDKDF (reference sequence). The CDR3 is CATSRGEGLWGYTF. In DNA, the CDR3 is TGTGCCACCAGCAGAGGGGAGGGCCTATGGGGCTACACCTTC.

The CDR3 here is CSALEGDTDTQYF. CDR3 DNA sequence: TGCAGTGCTTTAGAGGGGGACACAGATACGCAGTATTTT. The chain links TRBV20-1 to TRBJ2-3, with a possible D match to TRBD1 (6 bases). Germline CDR1 DFQATT, CDR2 SNEGSKA (reference sequence). This CDR3 contains 13 residues. Trimming stripped 5 bases from V and 2 bases from J, with 11 bases between.

The chain has TRBV7-6 and TRBJ2-1; 7 nucleotides align to TRBD2. Per the germline V gene, CDR1 is SGHVS and CDR2 is FNYEAQ. Unmatched junction bases numbered 6, after V lost 2 bases and J lost 8 bases. The CDR3 has 14 residues. CDR3 sequence reads: CASSLNGGFDEQFF. CDR3 DNA: TGTGCCAGCAGCTTAAACGGGGGGTTTGATGAGCAGTTCTTC.

This clonotype was observed a few times. This CDR3 is CASRWEQGFNTEAFF. The CDR3 DNA is TGTGCCAGCAGGTGGGAACAGGGTTTTAACACTGAAGCTTTCTTT. This rearrangement joins TRBV12-3 or TRBV12-4 to TRBJ1-1; D possibly corresponds to TRBD1 (6 bases). The V and J ends lost 6 bases and 2 bases respectively, with 16 bases between them. This CDR3 contains 15 residues.

J is TRBJ2-1 and V is TRBV6-1; 13 bases agree with TRBD2. Trimming removed 6 bases from V and 3 bases from J; junction bases left unmatched: 11. The CDR3 runs to 18 residues. CDR1 is MNHNS and CDR2 is SASEGT in the germline V gene. CDR3 sequence (DNA): TGTGCCAGCAGGGGGACTAGCGGGGCGCTACTCAACTACAATGAGCAGTTCTTC. As protein: CASRGTSGALLNYNEQFF.